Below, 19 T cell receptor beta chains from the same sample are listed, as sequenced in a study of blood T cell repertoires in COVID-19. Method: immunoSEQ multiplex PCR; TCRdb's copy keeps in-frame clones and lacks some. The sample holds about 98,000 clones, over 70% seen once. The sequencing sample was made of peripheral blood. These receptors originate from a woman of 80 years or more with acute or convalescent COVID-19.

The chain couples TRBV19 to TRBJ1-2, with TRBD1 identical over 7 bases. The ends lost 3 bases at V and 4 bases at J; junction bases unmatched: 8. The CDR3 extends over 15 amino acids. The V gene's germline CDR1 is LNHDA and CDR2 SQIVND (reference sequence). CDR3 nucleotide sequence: TGTGCCAGTAGTATGGAGGGACAGAGCTTCTATGGCTACACCTTC. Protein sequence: CASSMEGQSFYGYTF. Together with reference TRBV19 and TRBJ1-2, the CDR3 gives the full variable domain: DGGITQSPKYLFRKEGQNVTLSCEQNLNHDAMYWYRQDPGQGLRLIYYSQIVNDFQKGDIAEGYSVSREKKESFPLTVTSAQKNPTAFYLCASSMEGQSFYGYTFGSGTRLTVV.

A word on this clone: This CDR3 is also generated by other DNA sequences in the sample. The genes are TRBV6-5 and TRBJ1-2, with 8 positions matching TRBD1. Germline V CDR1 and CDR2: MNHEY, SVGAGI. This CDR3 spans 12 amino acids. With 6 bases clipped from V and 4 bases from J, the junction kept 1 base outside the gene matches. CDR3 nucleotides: TGTGCCAGCAGAACAGGGGGCTATGGCTACACCTTC. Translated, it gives CASRTGGYGYTF.

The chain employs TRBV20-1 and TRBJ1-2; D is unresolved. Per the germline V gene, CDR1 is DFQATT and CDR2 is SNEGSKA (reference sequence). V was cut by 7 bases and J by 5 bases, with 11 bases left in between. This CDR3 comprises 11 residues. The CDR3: CSGKQQYGYTF. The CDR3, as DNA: TGCAGTGGCAAACAGCAATATGGCTACACCTTC.

The CDR3: CASSRVRRDRGLTGNTIYF. CDR3 sequence (DNA): TGCGCCAGCAGCCGAGTTCGGAGGGACAGGGGGCTAACTGGAAACACCATATATTTT. The V and J genes are TRBV10-1 and TRBJ1-3, with TRBD1 matching 12 bases. V lost 6 bases and J lost 2; bases outside the gene matches: 14. The CDR3 sequence is 19 residues long. The germline gives CDR1 WNHNN, CDR2 SYGVQD (reference sequence).

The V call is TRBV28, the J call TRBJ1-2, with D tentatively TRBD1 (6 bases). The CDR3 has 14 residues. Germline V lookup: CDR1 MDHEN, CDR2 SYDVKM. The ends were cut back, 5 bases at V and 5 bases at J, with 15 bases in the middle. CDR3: CASSANGTPYGYTF. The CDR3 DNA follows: TGTGCCAGCAGTGCAAACGGGACACCATATGGCTACACCTTC.

DNA of the CDR3: TGTGCCAGCAGCCGCAGCGTGTCGAGCTCTGGAAACACCATATATTTT. Translating gives CASSRSVSSSGNTIYF. The V gene is TRBV7-2, the J gene TRBJ1-3; D remains ambiguous. V was clipped by 5 bases and J by 0 bases, with 14 bases between them. This CDR3 comprises 16 residues. CDR1 is SGHTA and CDR2 is FQGNSA in the germline V gene.

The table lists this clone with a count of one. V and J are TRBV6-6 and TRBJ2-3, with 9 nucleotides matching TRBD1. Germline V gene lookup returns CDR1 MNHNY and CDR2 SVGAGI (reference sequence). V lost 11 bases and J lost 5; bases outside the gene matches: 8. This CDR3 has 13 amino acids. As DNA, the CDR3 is TGTGCCCACGGACAGGGGACGGGAGATACGCAGTATTTT. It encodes CAHGQGTGDTQYF.

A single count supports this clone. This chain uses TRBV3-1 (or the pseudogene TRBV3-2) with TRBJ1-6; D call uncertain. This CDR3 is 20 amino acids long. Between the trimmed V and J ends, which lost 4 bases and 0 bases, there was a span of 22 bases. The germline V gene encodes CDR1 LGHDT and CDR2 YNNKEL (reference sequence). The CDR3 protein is CASSPKRRLSGNSYNSPLHF. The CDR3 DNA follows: TGTGCCAGCAGCCCCAAGAGAAGACTTAGCGGCAACTCCTATAATTCACCCCTCCACTTT.

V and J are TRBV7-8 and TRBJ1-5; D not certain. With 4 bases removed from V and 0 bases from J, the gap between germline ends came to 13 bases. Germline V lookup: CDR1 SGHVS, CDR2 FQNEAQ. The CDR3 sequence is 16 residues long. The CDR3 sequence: CASSSRGWSSNQPQHF. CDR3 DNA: TGTGCCAGCAGCTCCCGCGGATGGTCTAGCAATCAGCCCCAGCATTTT.

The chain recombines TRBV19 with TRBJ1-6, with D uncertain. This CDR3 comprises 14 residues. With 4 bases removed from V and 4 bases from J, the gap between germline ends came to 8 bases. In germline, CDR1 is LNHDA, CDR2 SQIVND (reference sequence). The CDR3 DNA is TGTGCCAGTAGTAAAACAGATTATAATTCACCCCTCCACTTT. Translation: CASSKTDYNSPLHF.

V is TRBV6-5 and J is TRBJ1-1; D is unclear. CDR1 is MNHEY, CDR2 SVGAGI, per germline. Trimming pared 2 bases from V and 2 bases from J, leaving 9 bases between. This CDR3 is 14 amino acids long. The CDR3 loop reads CASSYEGKNTEAFF. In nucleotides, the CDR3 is TGTGCCAGCAGTTACGAGGGAAAAAACACTGAAGCTTTCTTT.

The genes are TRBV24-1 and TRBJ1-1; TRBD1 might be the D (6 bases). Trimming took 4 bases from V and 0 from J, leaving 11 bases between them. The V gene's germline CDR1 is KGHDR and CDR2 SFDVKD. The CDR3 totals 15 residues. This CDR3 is CATSESGDMNTEAFF. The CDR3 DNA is TGTGCCACCAGTGAGTCAGGGGACATGAACACTGAAGCTTTCTTT.

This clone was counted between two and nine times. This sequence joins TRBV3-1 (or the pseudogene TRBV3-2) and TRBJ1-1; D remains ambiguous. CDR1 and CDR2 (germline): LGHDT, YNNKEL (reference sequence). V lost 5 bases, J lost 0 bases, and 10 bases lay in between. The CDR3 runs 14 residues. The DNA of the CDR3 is TGTGCCAGCAGCGCCCAAACAGTGAACACTGAAGCTTTCTTT. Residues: CASSAQTVNTEAFF.

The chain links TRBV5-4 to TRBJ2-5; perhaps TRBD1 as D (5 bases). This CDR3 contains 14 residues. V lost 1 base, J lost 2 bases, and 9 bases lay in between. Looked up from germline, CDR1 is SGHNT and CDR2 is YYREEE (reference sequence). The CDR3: CASSLRREQETQYF. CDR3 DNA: TGTGCCAGCAGCTTGCGCAGGGAACAAGAGACCCAGTACTTC.

The CDR3 is CASSQCPGLAGGPQNEQFF. The DNA of the CDR3 is TGTGCCAGCAGCCAATGTCCGGGACTAGCGGGGGGGCCGCAGAATGAGCAGTTCTTC. The J gene is TRBJ2-1, the V gene TRBV3-1 (or the pseudogene TRBV3-2), with 16 nucleotides matching TRBD2. Germline V gene data show CDR1 as LGHDT and CDR2 as YNNKEL (reference sequence). There are 19 residues in the CDR3. V was pared by 2 bases and J by 7 bases, with 11 bases of the junction left unmatched.

Here the CDR3 DNA reads TGTGCCAGCTCCCCGGGGGGACAGGGGTTCCAGCCCCAGCATTTT. It codes for CASSPGGQGFQPQHF. V gene TRBV18 combines with J gene TRBJ1-5, with 10 bases that match TRBD1. The trim removed 6 bases at V and 7 bases at J, leaving 9 bases unmatched. Germline V gives CDR1 KGHSH, CDR2 LQKENI. This CDR3 spans 15 amino acids.

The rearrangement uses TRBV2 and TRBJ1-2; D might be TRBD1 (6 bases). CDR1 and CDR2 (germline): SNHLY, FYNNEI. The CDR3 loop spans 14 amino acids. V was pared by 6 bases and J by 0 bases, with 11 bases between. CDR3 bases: TGTGCCAGCAGGCCAGGGGACACTAACTATGGCTACACCTTC. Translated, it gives CASRPGDTNYGYTF.

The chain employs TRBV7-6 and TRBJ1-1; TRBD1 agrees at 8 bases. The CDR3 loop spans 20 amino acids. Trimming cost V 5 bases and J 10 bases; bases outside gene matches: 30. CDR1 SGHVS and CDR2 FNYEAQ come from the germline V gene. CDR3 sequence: CASSNAGTGGGSITRGVAFF. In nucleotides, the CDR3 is TGTGCCAGCAGCAACGCTGGGACAGGCGGCGGAAGCATCACAAGAGGGGTAGCTTTCTTT.

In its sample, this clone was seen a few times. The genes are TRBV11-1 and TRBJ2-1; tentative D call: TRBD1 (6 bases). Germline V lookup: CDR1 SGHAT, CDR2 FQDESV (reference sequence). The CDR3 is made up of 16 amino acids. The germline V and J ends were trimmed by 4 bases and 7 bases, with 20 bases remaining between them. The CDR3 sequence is CASSSRVLTGSNEQFF. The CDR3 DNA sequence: TGTGCCAGCAGCTCTAGGGTCCTCACAGGGTCGAATGAGCAGTTCTTC.